The 22 T cell receptor beta chains presented below share a single source sample, sequenced in a study of cytomegalovirus exposure and HLA in healthy donors (dated by TCRdb to about 2017). To prepare the library, the immunoSEQ multiplex PCR assay was applied. For the multiplex PCR, a mixture combining 60 forward primers for TCR Vbeta segments and 13 reverse primers for TCR Jbeta segments was used. As stored in TCRdb, this immuneACCESS dataset retains in-frame rearrangements with V and J assigned. A fraction of the clones does not appear; measured against another copy, unresolved V genes explain less than half of the discrepancy, and the remainder lacks a known reason. The sample contains around 300,000 clones, roughly 90% of them found a single time. Clones ranked in the top ten supply about 2.5% of the sample. The sample consisted of PBMCs. The receptors derive from a woman under 30 in good health and CMV-seronegative.

The rearrangement uses TRBV7-2 and TRBJ2-3; TRBD2 aligns across 8 bases. J was trimmed by 2 bases and V by 6 bases; bases with no gene match: 7. There are 15 residues in the CDR3. Looked up from germline, CDR1 is SGHTA and CDR2 is FQGNSA. The CDR3 loop is CASRFERGPTDTQYF. In DNA, the CDR3 is TGTGCCAGCAGGTTTGAGCGGGGGCCCACAGATACGCAGTATTTT.

This chain uses TRBV2 with TRBJ1-1; 7 positions match TRBD1. CDR1 and CDR2 (germline): SNHLY, FYNNEI. V dropped 8 bases and J dropped 4; count of bases not matched to a gene: 7. The CDR3 consists of 13 residues. As DNA, the CDR3 is TGTGCCAGCTCGACAGGGCGCGGCACTGAAGCTTTCTTT. It codes for CASSTGRGTEAFF.

This chain connects TRBV6-5 to TRBJ1-5; TRBD1 aligns across 9 bases. Germline trimming cut 6 bases from V and 7 bases from J; bases unmatched to any gene: 7. Germline values: CDR1 MNHEY, CDR2 SVGAGI. This CDR3 has 14 residues. The CDR3 DNA is TGTGCCAGCAGAGCGACAGGGGGAGGGCAGCCCCAGCATTTT. Its protein is CASRATGGGQPQHF.

The chain is built from TRBV18 and TRBJ2-3, with 11 bases that match TRBD2. Germline V gene data show CDR1 as KGHSH and CDR2 as LQKENI. V lost 3 bases and J lost 4; bases outside the gene matches: 3. CDR3 length: 15 amino acids. The CDR3: CASSPPGLAADTQYF. The DNA for the CDR3 is TGTGCCAGCTCACCCCCGGGACTAGCGGCAGATACGCAGTATTTT.

V and J are TRBV9 and TRBJ1-6, with unresolved D. The V gene lost 0 bases and the J gene lost 12 bases, with 10 bases spanning the gap. CDR3 size: 13 residues. The germline V gene has CDR1 SGDLS and CDR2 YYNGEE. In nucleotides, the CDR3 is TGTGCCAGCAGCGTAGATCCTGCGGGACCCCTCCACTTT. Its protein is CASSVDPAGPLHF.

The rearrangement links TRBV19 to TRBJ1-6; unclear D gene. Germline CDR1 is LNHDA and CDR2 is SQIVND (reference sequence). The length of the CDR3 is 15 residues. V gave up 8 bases and J gave up 7 bases, with 18 bases separating them. The CDR3 DNA reads as TGTGCCAGTCCGCCGGAGGGTCGTCACAATTCACCCCTCCACTTT. Amino acid sequence: CASPPEGRHNSPLHF.

The chain has TRBV18 and TRBJ1-1, with D uncertain. Germline V gives CDR1 KGHSH, CDR2 LQKENI. V dropped 4 bases and J dropped 5 bases, with 17 bases sitting between them. The CDR3 sequence is 15 residues long. The CDR3 loop reads CASSRDWPGMTEAFF. The CDR3 DNA reads as TGTGCCAGCTCACGAGACTGGCCGGGGATGACTGAAGCTTTCTTT.

This chain links TRBV6-5 with TRBJ1-2, with D hard to call. The V and J ends lost 5 bases and 7 bases respectively, with 8 bases between them. The germline V gene has CDR1 MNHEY and CDR2 SVGAGI. The CDR3 totals 11 residues. The CDR3 DNA sequence: TGTGCCAGCAGTACCGACACTGGCTACACCTTC. Translating it yields CASSTDTGYTF.

Notes on this clone: Different DNA sequences within this sample yield the same CDR3. The chain has TRBV30 and TRBJ1-6, with TRBD1 matching over 9 bases. Germline CDR1 and CDR2: GTSNPN and SVGIG (reference sequence). There are 16 residues in the CDR3. V gave up 2 bases and J gave up 3 bases; unmatched junction bases: 5. CDR3 sequence (DNA): TGTGCCTGGAGTTTCGGGGACAGGGTCTATAATTCACCCCTCCACTTT. Amino acids: CAWSFGDRVYNSPLHF.

The chain uses TRBV7-2 and TRBJ1-2; no firm D call. V lost 2 bases, J lost 0 bases, and 13 bases lay in between. Germline V gives CDR1 SGHTA, CDR2 FQGNSA. The CDR3 runs 16 residues. The CDR3 DNA reads as TGTGCCAGCAGCTTATTTGGGCCTCAAGCTAACTATGGCTACACCTTC. Translation gives CASSLFGPQANYGYTF.

The chain links TRBV14 to TRBJ2-7; D is perhaps TRBD2 (6 bases). This CDR3 spans 14 amino acids. Germline values: CDR1 SGHDN, CDR2 FVKESK. V lost 0 bases to trimming and J lost 7 bases, with 13 bases between them. CDR3 sequence reads: CASSQEGGREEQYF. DNA for the CDR3: TGTGCCAGCAGCCAAGAAGGCGGGCGGGAAGAGCAGTACTTC.

The gene calls are TRBV6-5 and TRBJ1-1; D gene ambiguous. V lost 0 bases and J 8 bases, leaving 19 bases between the germline ends. This CDR3 contains 16 residues. Germline V gene sequence: CDR1 MNHEY, CDR2 SVGAGI. The CDR3 sequence is CASSYSVGQPGVEAFF. The CDR3 DNA sequence: TGTGCCAGCAGTTACTCGGTTGGGCAGCCCGGGGTCGAAGCTTTCTTT.

To note about this clone: At one end the junction does not follow the germline gene, possibly because of a read error. The V and J genes are TRBV6-5 and TRBJ2-3, with TRBD2 as a possible D gene (5 bases). Per the germline V gene, CDR1 is MNHEY and CDR2 is SVGAGI. This CDR3 region has 13 residues. CDR3 protein: CASSGPVGDAQYF. The CDR3 nucleotides read TGTGCCAGCAGTGGACCGGTGGGAGATGCGCAGTATTTT.

J is TRBJ1-5 and V is TRBV5-6, with D unresolved. Germline-derived CDR1 and CDR2 are SGHDT and YYEEEE. The V and J ends lost 2 bases and 7 bases respectively, with 7 bases between them. CDR3 size: 12 residues. CDR3 in amino acids: CASSFPGQPQHF. CDR3 nucleotide sequence: TGTGCCAGCAGCTTTCCCGGGCAGCCCCAGCATTTT. Full variable domain (rest looked up from reference TRBV5-6 and TRBJ1-5): DAGVTQSPTHLIKTRGQQVTLRCSPKSGHDTVSWYQQALGQGPQFIFQYYEEEERQRGNFPDRFSGHQFPNYSSELNVNALLLGDSALYLCASSFPGQPQHFGDGTRLSIL.

The rearrangement links TRBV5-5 to TRBJ2-2; possible D gene TRBD2, 6 bases. In germline, CDR1 is SGHKS, CDR2 YYEKEE (reference sequence). This CDR3 has 16 residues. V was clipped by 7 bases and J by 0 bases, with 16 bases between them. CDR3 in amino acids: CASRGYTPPNTGELFF. As DNA, the CDR3 is TGTGCCAGCCGGGGGTACACCCCCCCGAACACCGGGGAGCTGTTTTTT.

The V and J genes are TRBV5-4 and TRBJ2-5, with 7 bases aligning to TRBD1. J lost 2 bases, V lost 3 bases, and 1 base had no gene match. In germline, CDR1 is SGHNT, CDR2 YYREEE (reference sequence). CDR3 length equals 13 residues. This CDR3 is CASSWDSQETQYF. The CDR3 nucleotides read TGTGCCAGCAGCTGGGACAGTCAAGAGACCCAGTACTTC.

This clone is a singleton in its sample. DNA for the CDR3: TGCAGCGTTCTCAGGACAGTTTACACTGAAGCTTTCTTT. Its translation is CSVLRTVYTEAFF. The V and J genes are TRBV29-1 and TRBJ1-1, with D perhaps matching TRBD1 (6 bases). Trimming shortened V by 5 bases and J by 3 bases, and 13 bases separated the two germline ends. The CDR3 sequence is 13 residues long. The germline V gene has CDR1 SQVTM and CDR2 ANQGSEA. Full variable domain (rest looked up from reference TRBV29-1 and TRBJ1-1): SAVISQKPSRDICQRGTSLTIQCQVDSQVTMMFWYRQQPGQSLTLIATANQGSEATYESGFVIDKFPISRPNLTFSTLTVSNMSPEDSSIYLCSVLRTVYTEAFFGQGTRLTVV.

The CDR3 DNA is TGTGCCAGCAGTCCCCTGGGGACAGGTCAAGAGACCCAGTACTTC. Its translation is CASSPLGTGQETQYF. This chain connects TRBV28 to TRBJ2-5, with TRBD1 identical over 8 bases. This CDR3 region has 15 residues. CDR1 is MDHEN and CDR2 is SYDVKM in the germline V gene. The junction had 7 bases not matched to a gene; V was cut back by 5 bases and J by 2 bases.

In this sample, this clone turned up once. This sequence joins TRBV9 and TRBJ2-2; the match to TRBD1 covers 12 bases. The CDR3 sequence is 15 residues long. Trimming cost V 3 bases and J 9 bases; bases outside gene matches: 6. Germline assignment: CDR1 SGDLS and CDR2 YYNGEE. CDR3 coding DNA: TGTGCCAGCAGCGGGGGACAGGGGGCGGGTTGGGAGCTGTTTTTT. Its translation is CASSGGQGAGWELFF.

This clone has only a few counts. The J gene is TRBJ1-1, the V gene TRBV9; D may be TRBD1 (5 bases). The CDR3 is made up of 15 amino acids. Germline assignment: CDR1 SGDLS and CDR2 YYNGEE. V was trimmed by 3 bases and J by 4 bases, leaving 16 bases between them. CDR3 residues: CASSATGGGGTEAFF. The CDR3 DNA reads as TGTGCCAGCAGCGCCACGGGGGGTGGAGGCACTGAAGCTTTCTTT.

The J gene is TRBJ2-7, the V gene TRBV27; the D gene is possibly TRBD2 (5 bases). The length of the CDR3 is 17 residues. Germline CDR1 MNHEY, CDR2 SMNVEV (reference sequence). The V end lost 2 bases, the J end lost 1 base, and 18 bases lay between the germline ends. This chain's CDR3 is CASSLRGATSHSYEQYF. CDR3 in DNA: TGTGCCAGCAGTTTACGGGGTGCGACCTCCCATTCCTACGAGCAGTACTTC.

The chain uses TRBV29-1 and TRBJ2-7, with 8 bases matching TRBD2. The ends lost 6 bases at V and 5 bases at J; junction bases unmatched: 12. Germline CDR1 is SQVTM and CDR2 is ANQGSEA. This CDR3 has 14 amino acids. CDR3 sequence reads: CSVVPGLGTDEQYF. The DNA for the CDR3 is TGCAGCGTCGTCCCGGGACTAGGAACTGACGAGCAGTACTTC.